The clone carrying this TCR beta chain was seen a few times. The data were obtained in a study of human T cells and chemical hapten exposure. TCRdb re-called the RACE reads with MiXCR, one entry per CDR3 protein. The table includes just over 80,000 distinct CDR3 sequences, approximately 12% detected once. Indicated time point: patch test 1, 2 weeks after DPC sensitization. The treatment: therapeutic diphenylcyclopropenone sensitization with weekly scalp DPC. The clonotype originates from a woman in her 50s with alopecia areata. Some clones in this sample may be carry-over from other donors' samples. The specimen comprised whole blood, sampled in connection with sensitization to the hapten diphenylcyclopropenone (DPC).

CDR3 sequence: CASSKSFRDSSTDTQYF. The CDR3 DNA reads TGTGCCAGCAGCAAAAGCTTCCGTGATTCTAGCACAGATACGCAGTATTTT. The chain links TRBV21-1 to TRBJ2-3. TRBV21-1 is a listed pseudogene. The CDR3 consists of 17 residues.